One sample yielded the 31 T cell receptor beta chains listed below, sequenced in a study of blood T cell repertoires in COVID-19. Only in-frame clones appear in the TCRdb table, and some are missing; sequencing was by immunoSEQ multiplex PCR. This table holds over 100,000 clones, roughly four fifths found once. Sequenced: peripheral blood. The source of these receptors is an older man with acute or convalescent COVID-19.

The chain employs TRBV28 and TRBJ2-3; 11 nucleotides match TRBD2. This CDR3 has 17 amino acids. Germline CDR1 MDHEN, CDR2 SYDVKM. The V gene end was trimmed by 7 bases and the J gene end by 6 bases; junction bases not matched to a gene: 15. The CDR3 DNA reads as TGTGCCAGCATCCCTCGGGGGCTAGCGGGAGGCGGGGATACGCAGTATTTT. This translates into CASIPRGLAGGGDTQYF.

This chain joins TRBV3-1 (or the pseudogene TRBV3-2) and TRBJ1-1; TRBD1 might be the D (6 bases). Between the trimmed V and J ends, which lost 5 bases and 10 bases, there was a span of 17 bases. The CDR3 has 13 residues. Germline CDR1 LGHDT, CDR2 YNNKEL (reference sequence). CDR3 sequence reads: CASSELQGVGAFF. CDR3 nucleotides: TGTGCCAGCAGCGAGTTACAGGGTGTTGGAGCTTTCTTT.

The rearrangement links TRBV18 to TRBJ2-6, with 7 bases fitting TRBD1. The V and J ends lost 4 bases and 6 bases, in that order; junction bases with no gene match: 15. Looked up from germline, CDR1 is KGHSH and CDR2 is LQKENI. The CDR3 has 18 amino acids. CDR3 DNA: TGTGCCAGCTCACGGCGACAGGGCTTAGGGAGCGAGGCCAACGTCCTGACTTTC. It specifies CASSRRQGLGSEANVLTF.

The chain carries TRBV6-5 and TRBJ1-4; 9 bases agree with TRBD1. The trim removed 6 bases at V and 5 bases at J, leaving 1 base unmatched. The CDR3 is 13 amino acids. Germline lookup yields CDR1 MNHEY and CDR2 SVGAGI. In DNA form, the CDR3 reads TGTGCCAGCAGGGGACAGGGAAATGAAAAACTGTTTTTT. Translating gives CASRGQGNEKLFF.

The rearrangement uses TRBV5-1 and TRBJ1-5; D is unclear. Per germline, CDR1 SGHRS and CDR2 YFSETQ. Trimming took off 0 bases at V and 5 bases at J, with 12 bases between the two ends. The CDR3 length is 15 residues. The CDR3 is CASSLEGWRDQPQHF. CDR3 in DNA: TGCGCCAGCAGCTTGGAGGGATGGAGGGATCAGCCCCAGCATTTT. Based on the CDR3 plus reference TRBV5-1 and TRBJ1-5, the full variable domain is KAGVTQTPRYLIKTRGQQVTLSCSPISGHRSVSWYQQTPGQGLQFLFEYFSETQRNKGNFPGRFSGRQFSNSRSEMNVSTLELGDSALYLCASSLEGWRDQPQHFGDGTRLSIL.

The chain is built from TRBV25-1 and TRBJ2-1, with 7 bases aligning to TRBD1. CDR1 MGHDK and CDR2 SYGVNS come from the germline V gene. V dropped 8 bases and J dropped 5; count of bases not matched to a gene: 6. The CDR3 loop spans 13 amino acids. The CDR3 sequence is CASSGQRNNEQFF. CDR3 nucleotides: TGTGCCAGCTCGGGACAGCGGAACAATGAGCAGTTCTTC.

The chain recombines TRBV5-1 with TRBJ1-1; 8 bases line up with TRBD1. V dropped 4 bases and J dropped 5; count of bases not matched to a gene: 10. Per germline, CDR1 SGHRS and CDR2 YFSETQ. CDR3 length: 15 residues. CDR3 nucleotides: TGCGCCAGCAGCACACAGGGGGACCTAGGGACTGAAGCTTTCTTT. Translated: CASSTQGDLGTEAFF.

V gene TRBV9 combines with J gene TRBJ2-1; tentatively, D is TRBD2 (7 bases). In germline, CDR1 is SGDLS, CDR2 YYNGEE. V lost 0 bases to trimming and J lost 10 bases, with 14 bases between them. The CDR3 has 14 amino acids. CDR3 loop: CASSVDGGAGEQFF. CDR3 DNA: TGTGCCAGCAGCGTAGATGGGGGGGCAGGAGAGCAGTTCTTC. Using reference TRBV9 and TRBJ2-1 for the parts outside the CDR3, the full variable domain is DSGVTQTPKHLITATGQRVTLRCSPRSGDLSVYWYQQSLDQGLQFLIQYYNGEERAKGNILERFSAQQFPDLHSELNLSSLELGDSALYFCASSVDGGAGEQFFGPGTRLTVL.

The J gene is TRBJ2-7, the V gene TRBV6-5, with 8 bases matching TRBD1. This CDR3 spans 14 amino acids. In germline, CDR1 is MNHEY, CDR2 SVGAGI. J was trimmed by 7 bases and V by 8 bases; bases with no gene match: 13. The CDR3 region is CASSAGTGIWEQYF. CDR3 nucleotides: TGTGCCAGCTCGGCCGGGACAGGAATATGGGAGCAGTACTTC.

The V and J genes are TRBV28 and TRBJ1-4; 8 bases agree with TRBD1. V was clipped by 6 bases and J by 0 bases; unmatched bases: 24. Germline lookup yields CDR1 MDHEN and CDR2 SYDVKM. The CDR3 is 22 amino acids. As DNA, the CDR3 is TGTGCCAGCAGACCCATCTCAAGGGACAGGATTTCGGGTGCCCCAACTAATGAAAAACTGTTTTTT. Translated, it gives CASRPISRDRISGAPTNEKLFF.

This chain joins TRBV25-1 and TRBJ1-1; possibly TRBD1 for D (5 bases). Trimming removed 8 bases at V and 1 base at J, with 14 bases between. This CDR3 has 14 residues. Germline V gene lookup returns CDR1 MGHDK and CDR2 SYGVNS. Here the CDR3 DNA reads TGTGCCAGCGTGGGTGGGCAGGGGAACACTGAAGCTTTCTTT. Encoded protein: CASVGGQGNTEAFF.

The CDR3 DNA reads TGTGCCAACCCCGGGACTAGCGGGAGGGCCGGCACAGATACGCAGTATTTT. It is translated as CANPGTSGRAGTDTQYF. J is TRBJ2-3 and V is TRBV2; 16 nucleotides agree with TRBD2. Germline V gene sequence: CDR1 SNHLY, CDR2 FYNNEI. V lost 10 bases to trimming and J lost 1 base; unmatched junction nucleotides: 8. This CDR3 comprises 17 residues.

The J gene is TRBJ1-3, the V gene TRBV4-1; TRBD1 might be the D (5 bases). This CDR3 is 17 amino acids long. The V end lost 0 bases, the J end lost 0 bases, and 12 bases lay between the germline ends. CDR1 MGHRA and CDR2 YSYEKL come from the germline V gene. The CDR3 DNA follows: TGCGCCAGCAGCCAAGAAGGGGTGATCTTCTCTGGAAACACCATATATTTT. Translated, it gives CASSQEGVIFSGNTIYF.

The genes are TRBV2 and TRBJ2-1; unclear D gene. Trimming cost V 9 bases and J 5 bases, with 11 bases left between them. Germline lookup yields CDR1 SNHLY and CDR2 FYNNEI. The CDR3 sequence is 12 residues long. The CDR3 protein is CASDTKHNEQFF. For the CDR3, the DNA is TGTGCCAGTGATACAAAACACAATGAGCAGTTCTTC.

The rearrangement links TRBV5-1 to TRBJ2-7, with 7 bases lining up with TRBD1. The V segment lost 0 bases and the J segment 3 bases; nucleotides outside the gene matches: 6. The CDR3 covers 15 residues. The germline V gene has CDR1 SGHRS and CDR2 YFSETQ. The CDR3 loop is CASSLGVGTVYEQYF. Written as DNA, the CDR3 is TGCGCCAGCAGCTTGGGGGTGGGGACAGTCTACGAGCAGTACTTC.

The CDR3 coding sequence is TGTGCCAGCAGCCCCAGGGCACCCTACGAGCAGTACTTC. Translating it yields CASSPRAPYEQYF. The chain has TRBV7-3 and TRBJ2-7; maybe TRBD1 (5 bases). Germline CDR1 and CDR2: SGHTA and FQGTGA. The CDR3 contains 13 residues. The V gene lost 5 bases and the J gene lost 2 bases, with 10 bases spanning the gap. Full variable domain (missing parts from reference TRBV7-3 and TRBJ2-7): GAGVSQTPSNKVTEKGKYVELRCDPISGHTALYWYRQSLGQGPEFLIYFQGTGAADDSGLPNDRFFAVRPEGSVSTLKIQRTERGDSAVYLCASSPRAPYEQYFGPGTRLTVT.

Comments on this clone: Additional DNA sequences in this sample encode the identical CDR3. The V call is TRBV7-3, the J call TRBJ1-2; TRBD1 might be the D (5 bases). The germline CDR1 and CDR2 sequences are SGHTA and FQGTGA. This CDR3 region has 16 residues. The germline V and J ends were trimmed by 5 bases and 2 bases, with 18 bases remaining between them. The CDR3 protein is CASSVGGVSTNYGYTF. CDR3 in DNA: TGTGCCAGCAGCGTCGGGGGGGTCTCTACGAACTATGGCTACACCTTC.

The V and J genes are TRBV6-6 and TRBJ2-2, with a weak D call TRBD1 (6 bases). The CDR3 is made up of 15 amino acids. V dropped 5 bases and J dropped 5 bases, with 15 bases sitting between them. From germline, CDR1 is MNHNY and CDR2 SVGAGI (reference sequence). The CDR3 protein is CASSHQLQGTGELFF. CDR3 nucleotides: TGTGCCAGCAGTCACCAATTACAGGGAACCGGGGAGCTGTTTTTT.

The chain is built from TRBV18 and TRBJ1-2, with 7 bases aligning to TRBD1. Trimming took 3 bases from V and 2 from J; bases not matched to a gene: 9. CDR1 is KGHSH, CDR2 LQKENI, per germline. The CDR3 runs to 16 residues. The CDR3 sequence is CASSPQSNRGNYGYTF. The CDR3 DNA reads TGTGCCAGCTCACCGCAATCCAACAGGGGAAACTATGGCTACACCTTC. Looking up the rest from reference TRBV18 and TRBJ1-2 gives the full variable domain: NAGVMQNPRHLVRRRGQEARLRCSPMKGHSHVYWYRQLPEEGLKFMVYLQKENIIDESGMPKERFSAEFPKEGPSILRIQQVVRGDSAAYFCASSPQSNRGNYGYTFGSGTRLTVV.

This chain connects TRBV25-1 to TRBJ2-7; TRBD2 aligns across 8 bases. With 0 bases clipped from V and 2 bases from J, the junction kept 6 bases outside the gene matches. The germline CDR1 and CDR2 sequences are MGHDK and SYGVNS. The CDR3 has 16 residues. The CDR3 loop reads CASSEYAGTRAYEQYF. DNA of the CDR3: TGTGCCAGCAGTGAATACGCCGGGACTAGGGCCTACGAGCAGTACTTC.

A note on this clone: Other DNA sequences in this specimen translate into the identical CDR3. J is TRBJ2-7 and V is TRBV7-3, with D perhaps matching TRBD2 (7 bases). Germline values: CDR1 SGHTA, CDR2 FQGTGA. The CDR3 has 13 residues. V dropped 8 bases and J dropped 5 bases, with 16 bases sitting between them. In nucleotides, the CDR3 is TGTGCCAGCGGACTAGGGGGTGGGAACGAGCAGTACTTC. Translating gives CASGLGGGNEQYF.

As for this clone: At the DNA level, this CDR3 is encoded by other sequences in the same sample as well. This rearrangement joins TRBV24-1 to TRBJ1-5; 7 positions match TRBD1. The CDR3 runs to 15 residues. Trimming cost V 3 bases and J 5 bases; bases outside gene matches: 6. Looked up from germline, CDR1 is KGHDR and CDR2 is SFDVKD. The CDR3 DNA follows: TGTGCCACCAGTGATCCCCGGACAGGCGATCAGCCCCAGCATTTT. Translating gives CATSDPRTGDQPQHF.

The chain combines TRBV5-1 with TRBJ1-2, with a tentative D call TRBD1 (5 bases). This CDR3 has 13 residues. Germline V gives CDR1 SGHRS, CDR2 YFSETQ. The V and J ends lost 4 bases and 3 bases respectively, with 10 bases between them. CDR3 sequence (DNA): TGCGCCAGCAGCATTGACAGTGACTATGGCTACACCTTC. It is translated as CASSIDSDYGYTF.

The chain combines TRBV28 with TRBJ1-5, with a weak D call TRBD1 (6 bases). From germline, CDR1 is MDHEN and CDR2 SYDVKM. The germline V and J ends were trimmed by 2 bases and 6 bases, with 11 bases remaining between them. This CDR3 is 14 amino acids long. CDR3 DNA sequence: TGTGCCAGCAGTTTAGGGGGCAACGGTCAGCCCCAGCATTTT. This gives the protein CASSLGGNGQPQHF.

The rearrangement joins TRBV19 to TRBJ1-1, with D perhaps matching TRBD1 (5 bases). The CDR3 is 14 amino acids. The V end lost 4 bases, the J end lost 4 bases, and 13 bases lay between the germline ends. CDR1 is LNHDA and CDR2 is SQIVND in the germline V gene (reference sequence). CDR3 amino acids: CASSKGQGGTEAFF. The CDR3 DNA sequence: TGTGCCAGTAGTAAGGGCCAGGGCGGCACTGAAGCTTTCTTT.

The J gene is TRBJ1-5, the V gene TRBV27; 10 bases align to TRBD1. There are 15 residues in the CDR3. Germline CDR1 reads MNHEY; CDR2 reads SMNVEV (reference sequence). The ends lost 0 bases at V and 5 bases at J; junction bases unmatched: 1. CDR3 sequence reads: CASSLSDRGHQPQHF. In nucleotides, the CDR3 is TGTGCCAGCAGTTTATCCGACAGGGGGCATCAGCCCCAGCATTTT.

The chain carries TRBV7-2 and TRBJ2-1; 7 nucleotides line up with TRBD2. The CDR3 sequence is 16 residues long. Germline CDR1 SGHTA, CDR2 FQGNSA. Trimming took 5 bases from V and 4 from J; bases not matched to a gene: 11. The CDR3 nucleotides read TGTGCCAGCAGCCCCCTTTATGTGGGAGGGTACAATGAGCAGTTCTTC. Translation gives CASSPLYVGGYNEQFF.

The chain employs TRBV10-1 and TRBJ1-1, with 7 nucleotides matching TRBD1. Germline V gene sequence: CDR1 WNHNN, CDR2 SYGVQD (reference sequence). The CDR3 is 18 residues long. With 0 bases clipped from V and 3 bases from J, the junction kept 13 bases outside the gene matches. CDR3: CASSESRDSVPGDTEAFF. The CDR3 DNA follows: TGCGCCAGCAGTGAGTCGAGGGACAGCGTTCCCGGGGACACTGAAGCTTTCTTT.

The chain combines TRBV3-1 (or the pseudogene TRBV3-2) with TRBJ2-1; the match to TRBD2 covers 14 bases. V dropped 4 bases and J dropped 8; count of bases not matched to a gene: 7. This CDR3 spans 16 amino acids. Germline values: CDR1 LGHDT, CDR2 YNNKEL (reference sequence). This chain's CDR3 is CASSLRLAGGQHEQFF. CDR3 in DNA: TGTGCCAGCAGCCTTAGACTAGCGGGAGGGCAACATGAGCAGTTCTTC.

The CDR3 region is CASPPSGSLNYYEQYF. As DNA, the CDR3 is TGTGCCAGCCCCCCCTCCGGGTCCCTCAACTACTACGAGCAGTACTTC. This chain links TRBV28 with TRBJ2-7; D remains unclear. Looked up from germline, CDR1 is MDHEN and CDR2 is SYDVKM. V shed 8 bases and J shed 3 bases, with 23 bases lying between them. This CDR3 comprises 16 residues.

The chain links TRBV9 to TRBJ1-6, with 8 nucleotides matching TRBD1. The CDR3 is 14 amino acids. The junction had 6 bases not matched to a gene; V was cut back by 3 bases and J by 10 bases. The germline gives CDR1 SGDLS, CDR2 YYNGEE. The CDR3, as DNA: TGTGCCAGCAGCGCGGGACAGGCTCGCTCACCCCTCCACTTT. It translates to CASSAGQARSPLHF.